This TCR beta chain was observed in a study of a mutant IDH1 vaccine in newly diagnosed glioma. Study-level information: Eight vaccinations went to patients in weeks 1, 3, 5, 7, 11, 15, 19, 23. Onset of vaccination occurred 4-6 weeks following radiotherapy alone, or with temozolomide cycles.

The CDR3 is made up of 16 amino acids. V shed 2 bases, J shed 4 bases, and the junction held 11 bases outside the gene matches. Per germline, CDR1 MNHNY and CDR2 SVGAGI (reference sequence). General study points: Immune responses induced by the vaccine were seen in over 80% of patients, spanning multiple MHC alleles.

Time point given: week 11, during vaccination. In every dose of vaccine, 300 ug of mutant IDH1 20-mer peptide was given alongside topical imiquimod. This table comes from immunoSEQ multiplex PCR, and its TCRdb copy is limited to in-frame clones, with some not included. Of about 32,000 clones in the sample, around four fifths were seen once. Concerning this clone itself: Its antigen is not identified.

The J gene is TRBJ2-7, the V gene TRBV6-6, with TRBD2 matching 7 bases. The source of this sequence is a young man with glioma. The material was PBMCs, obtained from a glioma patient whose treatment included an IDH1 peptide vaccine. CDR3 sequence reads: CASSYGRSGVSYEQYF. CDR3 sequence (DNA): TGTGCCAGCAGTTACGGAAGGAGCGGGGTGAGTTACGAGCAGTACTTC.